What follows is one T cell receptor beta chain and its context. For TCRbeta, the library was prepared with unique molecular identifiers. TCRdb itself ran the PCR reads through MiXCR, one entry per CDR3 protein. The sample shows approximately 520,000 distinct CDR3 sequences, 32% of them seen only once. Unmatched junction bases numbered 17, after V lost 2 bases and J lost 2 bases. The CDR3 length is 19 residues. Germline-derived CDR1 and CDR2 are SGHRS and YFSETQ. The data stem from a study of T-cell reconstitution after alpha-beta-depleted transplantation in children. The TCR comes from a human donor who donated a stem cell graft to a child with aplastic anemia. Material: PBMCs from the stem cell graft donor, obtained from the stem cell graft. The gene calls are TRBV5-1 and TRBJ2-3; 7 bases are a match to TRBD2. As DNA, the CDR3 is TGCGCCAGCAGCTTCTCAGATGCCGGGAGGAATGTCTTCACAGATACGCAGTATTTT. This translates into CASSFSDAGRNVFTDTQYF.